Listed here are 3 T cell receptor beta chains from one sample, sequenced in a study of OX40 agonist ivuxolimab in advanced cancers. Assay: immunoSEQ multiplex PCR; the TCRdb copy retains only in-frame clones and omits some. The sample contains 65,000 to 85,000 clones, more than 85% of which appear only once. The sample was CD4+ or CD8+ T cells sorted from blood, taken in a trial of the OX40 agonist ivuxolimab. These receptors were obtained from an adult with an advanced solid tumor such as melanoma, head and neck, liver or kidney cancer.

In nucleotides, the CDR3 is TGTGCCAGCATGGGCCAGGGGAAATATCAGCCCCAGCATTTT. Translating it yields CASMGQGKYQPQHF. The chain combines TRBV27 with TRBJ1-5; tentative D call: TRBD1 (6 bases). V lost 7 bases, J lost 5 bases, and 15 bases lay in between. The germline CDR1 and CDR2 sequences are MNHEY and SMNVEV (reference sequence). The length of the CDR3 is 14 residues.

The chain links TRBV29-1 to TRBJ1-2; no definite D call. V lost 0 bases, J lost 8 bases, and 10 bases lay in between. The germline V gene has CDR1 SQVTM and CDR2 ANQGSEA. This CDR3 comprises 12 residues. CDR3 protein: CSVEETGVGYTF. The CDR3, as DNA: TGCAGCGTTGAAGAAACTGGGGTCGGCTACACCTTC.

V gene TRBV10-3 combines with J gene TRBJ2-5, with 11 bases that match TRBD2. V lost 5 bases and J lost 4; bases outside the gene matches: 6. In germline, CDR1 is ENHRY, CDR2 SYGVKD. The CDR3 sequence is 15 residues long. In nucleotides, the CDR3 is TGTGCCATCAGTAATAGCGGGGGGGCCGGAGAGACCCAGTACTTC. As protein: CAISNSGGAGETQYF.